The text below deals with one T cell receptor (beta chain). This sample is part of a study of PD-L1 blockade in urothelial cancer. Time point denoted: pretreatment peripheral blood. This table comes from immunoSEQ multiplex PCR, and its TCRdb copy is limited to in-frame clones, with some not included. The profile covers roughly 100,000 clones, with more than 70% appearing a single time and roughly 0.88% taken by the ten largest. This TCR derives from a woman at least 80 years old with urothelial cancer. Sequenced material: PBMCs, taken around atezolizumab (anti-PD-L1) treatment.

The DNA of the CDR3 is TGTGCCAGCAGCTTAGGAGGTGGCGGGAGAGAGACCCAGTACTTC. As protein: CASSLGGGGRETQYF. The genes are TRBV11-1 and TRBJ2-5, with TRBD2 matching 7 bases. Losses at the gene ends were 1 base for V and 4 bases for J; bases not matched to a gene: 6. Germline values: CDR1 SGHAT, CDR2 FQDESV (reference sequence). The CDR3 extends over 15 amino acids.